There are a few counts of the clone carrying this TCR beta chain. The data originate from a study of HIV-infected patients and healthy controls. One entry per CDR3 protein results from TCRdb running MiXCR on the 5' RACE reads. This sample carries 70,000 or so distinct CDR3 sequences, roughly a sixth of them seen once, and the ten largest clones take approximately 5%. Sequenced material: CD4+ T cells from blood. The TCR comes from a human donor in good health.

The DNA of the CDR3 is TGTGCCAGCAGCCGACTTACCTCCGGGGGCACTGAAGCTTTCTTT. Encoded protein: CASSRLTSGGTEAFF. The V call is TRBV5-4, the J call TRBJ1-1; D perhaps matches TRBD1 (5 bases). V lost 4 bases and J 4 bases, leaving 17 bases between the germline ends. CDR3 length equals 15 residues. Germline-derived CDR1 and CDR2 are SGHNT and YYREEE (reference sequence).